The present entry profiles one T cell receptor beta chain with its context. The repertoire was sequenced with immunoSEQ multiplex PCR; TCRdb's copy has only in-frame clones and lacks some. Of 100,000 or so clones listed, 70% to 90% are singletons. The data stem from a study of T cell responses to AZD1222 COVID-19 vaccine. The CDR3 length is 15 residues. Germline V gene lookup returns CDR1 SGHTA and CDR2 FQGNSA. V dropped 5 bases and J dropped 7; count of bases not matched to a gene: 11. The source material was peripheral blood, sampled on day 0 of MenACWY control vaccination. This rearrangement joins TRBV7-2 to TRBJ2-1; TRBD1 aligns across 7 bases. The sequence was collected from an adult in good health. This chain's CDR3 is CASSLQGQALNEQFF. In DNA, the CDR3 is TGTGCCAGCAGCCTACAGGGGCAGGCCCTTAATGAGCAGTTCTTC. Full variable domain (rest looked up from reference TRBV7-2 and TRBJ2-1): GAGVSQSPSNKVTEKGKDVELRCDPISGHTALYWYRQSLGQGLEFLIYFQGNSAPDKSGLPSDRFSAERTGGSVSTLTIQRTQQEDSAVYLCASSLQGQALNEQFFGPGTRLTVL.